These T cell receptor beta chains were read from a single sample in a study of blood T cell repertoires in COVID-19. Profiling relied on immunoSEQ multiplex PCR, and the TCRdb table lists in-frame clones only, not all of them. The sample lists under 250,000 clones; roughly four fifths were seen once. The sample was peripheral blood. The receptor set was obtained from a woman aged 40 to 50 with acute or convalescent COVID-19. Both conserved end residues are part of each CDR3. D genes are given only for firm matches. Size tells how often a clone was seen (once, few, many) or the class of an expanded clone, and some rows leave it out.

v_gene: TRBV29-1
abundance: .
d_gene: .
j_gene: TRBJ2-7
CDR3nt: TGCAGCGTTGATCGGGGCTACGAGCAGTACTTC
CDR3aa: CSVDRGYEQYF

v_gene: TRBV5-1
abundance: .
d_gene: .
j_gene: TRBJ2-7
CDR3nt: TGCGCCAGCAGCTTGGGACTTTACTACGAGCAGTACTTC
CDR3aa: CASSLGLYYEQYF

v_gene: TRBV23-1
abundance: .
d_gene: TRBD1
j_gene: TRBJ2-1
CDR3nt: TGCGCCAGCAGTCGGAGGACAGGGCGTTCCAATGAGCAGTTCTTC
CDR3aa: CASSRRTGRSNEQFF

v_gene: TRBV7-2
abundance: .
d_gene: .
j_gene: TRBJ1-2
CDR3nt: TGTGCCAGCAGCTCGGGGGGGCCTAATGGCTACACCTTC
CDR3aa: CASSSGGPNGYTF

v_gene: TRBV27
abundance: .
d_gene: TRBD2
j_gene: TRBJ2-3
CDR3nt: TGTGCCAGCAGCCGACTAGCTCCAGATACGCAGTATTTT
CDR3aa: CASSRLAPDTQYF

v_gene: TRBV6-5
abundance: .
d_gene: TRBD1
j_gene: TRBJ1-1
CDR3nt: TGTGCCAGCAGCCTCGCGGGACAGACACCTGAAGCTTTCTTT
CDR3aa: CASSLAGQTPEAFF

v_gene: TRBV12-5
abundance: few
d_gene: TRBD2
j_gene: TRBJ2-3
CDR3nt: TGTGCTAGTGGTTCCCGGCCCTTACTAGAGCGGGAGCAGTATTTT
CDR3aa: CASGSRPLLEREQYF

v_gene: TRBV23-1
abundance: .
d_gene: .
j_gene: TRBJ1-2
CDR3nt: TGCGCCAGCAGTCAACGGGGTAGTGGCTACACCTTC
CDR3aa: CASSQRGSGYTF

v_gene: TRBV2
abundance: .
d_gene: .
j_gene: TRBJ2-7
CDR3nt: TGTGGCAGCAGCGGGGACAGCTCCTACGAGCAGTACTTC
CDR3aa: CGSSGDSSYEQYF

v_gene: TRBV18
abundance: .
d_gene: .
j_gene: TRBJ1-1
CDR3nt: TGTGCCAGCTCACCTGGGCGGGCAGGACAGTCGCTGATGAACACTGAAGCTTTCTTT
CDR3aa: CASSPGRAGQSLMNTEAFF

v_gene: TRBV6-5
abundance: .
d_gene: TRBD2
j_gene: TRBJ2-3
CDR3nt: TGTGCCAGCAGTTCGGATACTAGCGGGGGACCAGATACGCAGTATTTT
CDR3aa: CASSSDTSGGPDTQYF

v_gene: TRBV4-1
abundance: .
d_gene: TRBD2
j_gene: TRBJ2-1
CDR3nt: TGCGCCAGCAGCCAAGGAAGCGGGGGGTTGAATGAGCAGTTCTTC
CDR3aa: CASSQGSGGLNEQFF

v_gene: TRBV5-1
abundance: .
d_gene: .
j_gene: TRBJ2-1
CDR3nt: TGCGCCAGCAGCTTGGAACGGGGTGAGCAGTTCTTC
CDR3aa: CASSLERGEQFF

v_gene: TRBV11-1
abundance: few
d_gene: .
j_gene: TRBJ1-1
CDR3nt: TGTGCCAGCAGCGCGGAGGGAGCCGAGAACACTGAAGCTTTCTTT
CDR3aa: CASSAEGAENTEAFF

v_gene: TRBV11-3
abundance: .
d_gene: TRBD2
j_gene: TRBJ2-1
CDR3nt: TGTGCCAGCAGCCCCGGGGGGACTAGCGGTTACAATGAGCAGTTCTTC
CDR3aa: CASSPGGTSGYNEQFF

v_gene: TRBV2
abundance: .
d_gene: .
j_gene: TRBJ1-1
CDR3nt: TGTGCCAGCAGTGAAATAAGCGCGGGGAAAACTGAAGCTTTCTTT
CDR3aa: CASSEISAGKTEAFF

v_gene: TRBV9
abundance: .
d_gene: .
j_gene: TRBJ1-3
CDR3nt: TGTGCCAGCAGCGTAGGGGGGGGCCCCTCTGGAAACACCATATATTTT
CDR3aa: CASSVGGGPSGNTIYF

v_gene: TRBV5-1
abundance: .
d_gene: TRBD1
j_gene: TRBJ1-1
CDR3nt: TGCGCCAGCAGCCAGACAGGGACGAACACTGAAGCTTTCTTT
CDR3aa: CASSQTGTNTEAFF